The 22 T cell receptor beta chains below all came from one sample that was sequenced in a study of T cell responses to AZD1222 COVID-19 vaccine. Libraries were prepared by immunoSEQ multiplex PCR; TCRdb keeps only in-frame clonotypes and omits some of them. The sample includes around 150,000 clones, roughly 94% of them seen just once. The specimen was peripheral blood, collected on day 0 of AZD1222 vaccination. The source is an adult in good health.

The rearrangement links TRBV27 to TRBJ1-2, with 7 bases identical to TRBD1. The germline V gene encodes CDR1 MNHEY and CDR2 SMNVEV (reference sequence). The CDR3 runs to 15 residues. V lost 4 bases and J lost 3; bases outside the gene matches: 8. CDR3 sequence reads: CASSSFSTGDYGYTF. CDR3 DNA sequence: TGTGCCAGCAGTTCCTTCTCCACAGGGGACTATGGCTACACCTTC.

V is TRBV19 and J is TRBJ1-3, with 7 bases lining up with TRBD1. V lost 3 bases and J lost 0; bases outside the gene matches: 8. The length of the CDR3 is 17 residues. CDR1 is LNHDA, CDR2 SQIVND, per germline (reference sequence). DNA of the CDR3: TGTGCCAGTAGTATGGAGGGACAGCTTTACTCTGGAAACACCATATATTTT. This sequence encodes CASSMEGQLYSGNTIYF.

The chain uses TRBV15 and TRBJ1-4; D possibly corresponds to TRBD1 (5 bases). With 0 bases removed from V and 6 bases from J, the gap between germline ends came to 11 bases. The CDR3 loop spans 15 amino acids. Germline lookup yields CDR1 LNHNV and CDR2 YYDKDF (reference sequence). CDR3 in DNA: TGTGCCACCAGCAGAGATCGGGGGGGTCATGAAAAACTGTTTTTT. Its protein is CATSRDRGGHEKLFF.

The chain has TRBV21-1 and TRBJ1-2; the D call TRBD1 from the table was never checked on the DNA. TRBV21-1 is given as a pseudogene. The CDR3 loop spans 15 amino acids. The CDR3 DNA reads as TGTGCCAGCAGCCGAAAGGACAGGGACTTGGATGGCTACACCTTC. Its protein is CASSRKDRDLDGYTF.

The chain's CDR3 is CASSSTGATTEAFF. CDR3 DNA: TGTGCCAGCAGCTCAACAGGAGCCACCACTGAAGCTTTCTTT. V gene TRBV11-1 combines with J gene TRBJ1-1, with D maybe TRBD1 (5 bases). The germline gives CDR1 SGHAT, CDR2 FQDESV (reference sequence). This CDR3 has 14 amino acids. The V end was cut by 4 bases, the J end by 4 bases, with 13 bases between.

The gene calls are TRBV3-1 (or the pseudogene TRBV3-2) and TRBJ1-1; D is ambiguous. The V gene lost 0 bases and the J gene lost 6 bases, with 8 bases spanning the gap. Germline-derived CDR1 and CDR2 are LGHDT and YNNKEL (reference sequence). The CDR3 extends over 13 amino acids. For the CDR3, the DNA is TGTGCCAGCAGCCAAGATGAAGTCGCTGAAGCTTTCTTT. It yields the protein CASSQDEVAEAFF.

The chain employs TRBV6-6 and TRBJ2-2; D remains unclear. Germline CDR1 MNHNY, CDR2 SVGAGI (reference sequence). The CDR3 has 16 amino acids. V lost 0 bases and J lost 1, with 9 bases in between. The CDR3 bases are TGTGCCAGCAGTTACTCGAGGCCGGAGAACACCGGGGAGCTGTTTTTT. Protein: CASSYSRPENTGELFF.

The J gene is TRBJ2-1, the V gene TRBV5-1; D gene ambiguous. V shed 0 bases and J shed 8 bases, with 12 bases lying between them. The CDR3 extends over 14 amino acids. Germline V gene sequence: CDR1 SGHRS, CDR2 YFSETQ. CDR3 in DNA: TGCGCCAGCAGCTTGGGGACCAGCCCCCATGAGCAGTTCTTC. Protein: CASSLGTSPHEQFF.

The rearrangement joins TRBV19 to TRBJ2-5; D is uncertain. The germline V and J ends were trimmed by 3 bases and 5 bases, with 16 bases remaining between them. There are 15 residues in the CDR3. The germline V gene has CDR1 LNHDA and CDR2 SQIVND (reference sequence). Here the CDR3 DNA reads TGTGCCAGTAGTATGAAACAGACCCTAGGGGAGACCCAGTACTTC. Protein sequence: CASSMKQTLGETQYF.

The gene calls are TRBV6-5 and TRBJ2-7, with 9 bases matching TRBD1. This CDR3 spans 15 amino acids. CDR1 MNHEY and CDR2 SVGAGI come from the germline V gene. V was clipped by 4 bases and J by 4 bases; unmatched bases: 8. For the CDR3, the DNA is TGTGCCAGCAGTTTCGGACAGGGGCTCGAATACGAGCAGTACTTC. Translated, it gives CASSFGQGLEYEQYF.

This clone appeared once. This rearrangement joins TRBV18 to TRBJ1-4; no clear D. CDR1 is KGHSH, CDR2 LQKENI, per germline. This CDR3 spans 13 amino acids. The ends were cut back, 3 bases at V and 6 bases at J, with 8 bases in the middle. In DNA, the CDR3 is TGTGCCAGCTCACCTACTTCTTATGAAAAACTGTTTTTT. This encodes CASSPTSYEKLFF.

This chain links TRBV10-1 with TRBJ1-2; D unclear. Germline V CDR1 and CDR2: WNHNN, SYGVQD (reference sequence). The CDR3 is made up of 13 amino acids. Trimming removed 6 bases at V and 0 bases at J, with 8 bases between. CDR3 region: CASSRTSNYGYTF. CDR3 DNA: TGCGCCAGCAGCCGGACTTCTAACTATGGCTACACCTTC.

The J gene is TRBJ2-1, the V gene TRBV4-1; TRBD2 might be the D (6 bases). Trimming left V 9 bases short and J 0 bases short, with 21 bases between. CDR3 length: 17 residues. Germline CDR1 reads MGHRA; CDR2 reads YSYEKL. The CDR3 spells CASSGLTPFNSYNEQFF. The CDR3 bases are TGCGCCAGTTCGGGACTTACCCCATTTAACTCCTACAATGAGCAGTTCTTC.

The chain carries TRBV5-4 and TRBJ1-1; no clear D gene. Germline CDR1 SGHNT, CDR2 YYREEE (reference sequence). Trimming took 0 bases from V and 0 from J, leaving 12 bases between them. The CDR3 runs 16 residues. The CDR3 is CASSLDGSEMNTEAFF. The CDR3 DNA reads as TGTGCCAGCAGCTTGGATGGGAGCGAGATGAACACTGAAGCTTTCTTT.

V gene TRBV6-5 combines with J gene TRBJ2-3; D not certain. CDR1 MNHEY and CDR2 SVGAGI come from the germline V gene. V was cut by 4 bases and J by 2 bases, with 10 bases left in between. This CDR3 is built from 14 residues. The CDR3: CASSLGSPTDTQYF. In nucleotides, the CDR3 is TGTGCCAGCAGTTTGGGCAGCCCCACAGATACGCAGTATTTT.

This clone was seen once. The chain carries TRBV11-2 and TRBJ2-1, with D possibly TRBD2 on 5 matching bases. The CDR3 has 15 amino acids. Germline V lookup: CDR1 SGHAT, CDR2 FQNNGV. The V gene lost 3 bases and the J gene lost 3 bases, with 12 bases spanning the gap. The CDR3 region has the DNA TGTGCCAGCAGCTTGAGCGGAGGCAACTACAATGAGCAGTTCTTC. Amino acid sequence: CASSLSGGNYNEQFF.

The chain is built from TRBV27 and TRBJ1-6, with 8 bases identical to TRBD1. This CDR3 region has 14 residues. V dropped 6 bases and J dropped 8; count of bases not matched to a gene: 6. CDR1 and CDR2 (germline): MNHEY, SMNVEV (reference sequence). The CDR3 loop is CASSPTGVHSPLHF. In DNA form, the CDR3 reads TGTGCCAGCAGCCCGACAGGGGTGCATTCACCCCTCCACTTT.

The chain employs TRBV7-9 and TRBJ1-4; a possible D gene is TRBD1 (6 bases). The CDR3 is made up of 15 amino acids. V lost 4 bases and J 3 bases, leaving 12 bases between the germline ends. Germline V CDR1 and CDR2: SEHNR, FQNEAQ (reference sequence). CDR3 residues: CASSSTGLANEKLFF. DNA for the CDR3: TGTGCCAGCAGCTCTACAGGGCTGGCTAATGAAAAACTGTTTTTT.

This clone was observed a few times. V and J are TRBV6-5 and TRBJ1-1; tentatively, D is TRBD1 (5 bases). V was clipped by 1 base and J by 5 bases, with 11 bases between them. The CDR3 is made up of 14 amino acids. Germline V gene lookup returns CDR1 MNHEY and CDR2 SVGAGI. The CDR3 DNA follows: TGTGCCAGCAGTTACTGGGGGATGCGGACTGAAGCTTTCTTT. Translation gives CASSYWGMRTEAFF.

The V and J genes are TRBV6-5 and TRBJ1-2; possible D gene TRBD1, 5 bases. This CDR3 spans 12 amino acids. V was cut by 8 bases and J by 8 bases, with 15 bases left in between. Per the germline V gene, CDR1 is MNHEY and CDR2 is SVGAGI. This chain's CDR3 is CASLNPGYGYTF. The CDR3 DNA reads TGTGCCAGCCTTAACCCAGGGTACGGCTACACCTTC.

This rearrangement joins TRBV27 to TRBJ1-2, with 7 bases identical to TRBD1. This CDR3 is built from 13 residues. Germline V gene sequence: CDR1 MNHEY, CDR2 SMNVEV (reference sequence). The V segment lost 5 bases and the J segment 8 bases; nucleotides outside the gene matches: 8. This CDR3 reads CASSMTGPWGYTF. The CDR3 nucleotides are TGTGCCAGCAGTATGACAGGGCCCTGGGGCTACACCTTC.

The chain joins TRBV13 to TRBJ2-7; TRBD2 matches 8 bases. The CDR3 has 14 residues. With V trimmed by 5 bases and J by 6 bases, 9 bases remained unmatched. Germline lookup yields CDR1 PRHDT and CDR2 FYEKMQ (reference sequence). CDR3 coding DNA: TGTGCCAGCAGCCTCGGCGGGAGGTACGGCGAGCAGTACTTC. Protein: CASSLGGRYGEQYF.